A single sample gave rise to the 21 T cell receptor beta chains below, sequenced in a study of Graves' ophthalmopathy and Graves' hyperthyroidism. For repertoire sequencing, the TCR beta CDR3 regions were amplified from RNA transcripts. Investigators did first-round RT-PCR with HTBI primers, then second-round multiplex PCR. TCRdb independently ran MiXCR on the multiplex PCR reads; one entry per CDR3 protein. The sample lists about 700,000 distinct CDR3 sequences, around 40% occurring once. The sample comprised peripheral blood. The origin of the receptors is an adult man with Graves' ophthalmopathy.

With respect to this clonotype: One end of the junction fails to match germline, which may point to a read error. The V and J genes are TRBV7-7 and TRBJ2-3, with 7 nucleotides matching TRBD1. The CDR3 extends over 15 amino acids. Germline values: CDR1 SSHAT, CDR2 FNYEAQ (reference sequence). The CDR3 protein is CASSRDSQSTDTQYF. The CDR3 bases are TGTGCTAGCAGTCGGGACAGTCAGTCCACAGATACGCAGTATTTT.

This clonotype showed up just a few times. The chain is built from TRBV24-1 and TRBJ1-6; TRBD1 is a possible D gene (6 bases). This CDR3 spans 14 amino acids. Germline CDR1 is KGHDR and CDR2 is SFDVKD. With 4 bases removed from V and 8 bases from J, the gap between germline ends came to 11 bases. The CDR3 loop reads CATSEDSWDSPLHF. The CDR3 coding sequence is TGTGCCACCAGTGAGGACAGCTGGGATTCACCCCTCCACTTT.

Ten or more counts support this clonotype. The J gene is TRBJ2-7, the V gene TRBV11-2; D is unclear. This CDR3 has 13 residues. Germline V gene lookup returns CDR1 SGHAT and CDR2 FQNNGV. V lost 5 bases, J lost 4 bases, and 12 bases lay in between. CDR3 region: CASSGVNQYEQYF. DNA for the CDR3: TGTGCCAGCAGCGGAGTTAATCAGTACGAGCAGTACTTC.

This chain joins TRBV10-3 and TRBJ1-3, with D uncertain. The CDR3 is 16 residues long. The germline V gene encodes CDR1 ENHRY and CDR2 SYGVKD. V was pared by 0 bases and J by 0 bases, with 9 bases between. For the CDR3, the DNA is TGTGCCATCAGTGAGTCGGGGTCCAGCTCTGGAAACACCATATATTTT. Its translation: CAISESGSSSGNTIYF.

In this sample, this clonotype turned up many times. The V call is TRBV20-1, the J call TRBJ1-4; 7 bases agree with TRBD1. V was clipped by 6 bases and J by 8 bases; unmatched bases: 9. In germline, CDR1 is DFQATT, CDR2 SNEGSKA (reference sequence). The CDR3 is made up of 13 amino acids. Written as DNA, the CDR3 is TGCAGTGCACCGAGGGGGCGAAACGAAAAACTGTTTTTT. It specifies CSAPRGRNEKLFF.

V is TRBV7-9 and J is TRBJ2-2; D possibly corresponds to TRBD1 (6 bases). The CDR3 length is 15 residues. Germline assignment: CDR1 SEHNR and CDR2 FQNEAQ (reference sequence). The ends were cut back, 3 bases at V and 6 bases at J, with 14 bases in the middle. The CDR3 region has the DNA TGTGCCAGCAGCTTGGTGACAGGCAGGCCCGGGGAGCTGTTTTTT. Translated, it gives CASSLVTGRPGELFF.

This clonotype was seen repeatedly, ten times or more. DNA for the CDR3: TGTGCCAGCAGCGCCGGCCGCAGGGACACTGAAGCTTTCTTT. Translation gives CASSAGRRDTEAFF. This rearrangement joins TRBV2 to TRBJ1-1; D possibly corresponds to TRBD1 (5 bases). Germline values: CDR1 SNHLY, CDR2 FYNNEI. V lost 6 bases and J 3 bases, leaving 14 bases between the germline ends. The CDR3 spans 14 residues.

This clonotype was seen repeatedly, ten times or more. The rearrangement joins TRBV6-5 to TRBJ1-1; no definite D call. Germline loops: CDR1 MNHEY, CDR2 SVGAGI. Trimming took 0 bases from V and 5 from J, leaving 10 bases between them. CDR3 length: 14 amino acids. In DNA, the CDR3 is TGTGCCAGCAGTTACTCCGTCGAAGAGACTGAAGCTTTCTTT. It encodes CASSYSVEETEAFF.

This clonotype was seen ten or more times. The chain joins TRBV10-3 to TRBJ1-2, with a weak D call TRBD1 (6 bases). This CDR3 has 16 residues. The ends were cut back, 0 bases at V and 4 bases at J, with 15 bases in the middle. In germline, CDR1 is ENHRY, CDR2 SYGVKD. CDR3 bases: TGTGCCATCAGTGAGTCGTGGGGGACAAAATCCTATGGCTACACCTTC. This translates into CAISESWGTKSYGYTF.

The rearrangement joins TRBV2 to TRBJ2-5, with a tentative D call TRBD1 (7 bases). The germline V gene encodes CDR1 SNHLY and CDR2 FYNNEI. Trimming removed 5 bases from V and 4 bases from J, with 17 bases in between. The CDR3 sequence is 15 residues long. The CDR3 region is CASSSGGQKIETQYF. In DNA, the CDR3 is TGTGCCAGCAGTTCCGGGGGACAGAAGATAGAGACCCAGTACTTC.

This clonotype was found a few times. The gene calls are TRBV10-3 and TRBJ1-5; unclear D gene. V was clipped by 10 bases and J by 4 bases, with 11 bases between them. The CDR3 has 12 amino acids. The V gene's germline CDR1 is ENHRY and CDR2 SYGVKD. CDR3 coding DNA: TGTGCCACCTCCGGGTTAAATCAGCCCCAGCATTTT. It is translated as CATSGLNQPQHF.

At least ten counts were recorded for this clonotype. The V and J genes are TRBV10-3 and TRBJ1-5, with D perhaps matching TRBD1 (6 bases). Per germline, CDR1 ENHRY and CDR2 SYGVKD. This CDR3 contains 16 residues. Trimming took off 0 bases at V and 6 bases at J, with 15 bases between the two ends. Here the CDR3 DNA reads TGTGCCATCAGTGAGTCGAAGGGCAGGGGTGGTCAGCCCCAGCATTTT. Protein: CAISESKGRGGQPQHF.

The genes are TRBV29-1 and TRBJ2-7; 7 bases agree with TRBD1. With the DNA end fitting TRBJ2-4 better, the J assignment may be wrong. Germline V gene sequence: CDR1 SQVTM, CDR2 ANQGSEA. This CDR3 spans 12 amino acids. CDR3 nucleotides: TGCAGCGTTGAGACAGGGTCAGACATTCAGTACTTC. Its protein product is CSVETGSDIQYF.

This clonotype came up a few times. The chain combines TRBV5-8 with TRBJ1-1; D is unclear. Trimming cost V 1 base and J 4 bases, with 8 bases left between them. Germline CDR1 and CDR2: SGHTS and YDEGEE. The CDR3 extends over 13 amino acids. As DNA, the CDR3 is TGTGCCAGCAGCTTGTCACCCACCACTGAAGCTTTCTTT. This translates into CASSLSPTTEAFF. Complete variable domain (other parts from reference TRBV5-8 and TRBJ1-1): EAGVTQSPTHLIKTRGQQATLRCSPISGHTSVYWYQQALGLGLQFLLWYDEGEERNRGNFPPRFSGRQFPNYSSELNVNALELEDSALYLCASSLSPTTEAFFGQGTRLTVV.

This clonotype was recorded many times. Here the CDR3 reads CSARAEEFQTQYF. The CDR3 DNA reads TGCAGTGCTAGAGCAGAGGAGTTCCAGACCCAGTACTTC. J is TRBJ2-5 and V is TRBV20-1; D unresolved. This CDR3 spans 13 amino acids. The germline gives CDR1 DFQATT, CDR2 SNEGSKA (reference sequence). V was trimmed by 1 base and J by 6 bases, leaving 12 bases between them.

The chain joins TRBV6-6 to TRBJ1-1; no clear D. With 2 bases removed from V and 6 bases from J, the gap between germline ends came to 4 bases. CDR1 and CDR2 from the germline V gene are MNHNY and SVGAGI (reference sequence). The CDR3 runs 11 residues. The CDR3 region has the DNA TGTGCCAGCAGTTACGGCTCTGAAGCTTTCTTT. Protein product: CASSYGSEAFF.

This clonotype has ten or more counts. The chain employs TRBV20-1 and TRBJ1-6; D is ambiguous. The V gene lost 2 bases and the J gene lost 4 bases, with 6 bases spanning the gap. The CDR3 runs to 13 residues. In germline, CDR1 is DFQATT, CDR2 SNEGSKA (reference sequence). CDR3 nucleotide sequence: TGCAGTGCTAGACGGGGTTATAATTCACCCCTCCACTTT. Its translation: CSARRGYNSPLHF.

At least ten counts were recorded for this clonotype. The chain carries TRBV19 and TRBJ2-5; D is ambiguous. Deletions cut 3 bases from V and 7 bases from J, with 9 bases between. The germline CDR1 and CDR2 sequences are LNHDA and SQIVND (reference sequence). The CDR3 has 12 residues. The CDR3 coding sequence is TGTGCCAGTAGTATTGGGTCTGGGACCCAGTACTTC. Residues: CASSIGSGTQYF.

The gene calls are TRBV19 and TRBJ2-2; 10 bases fit TRBD1. Germline values: CDR1 LNHDA, CDR2 SQIVND (reference sequence). The CDR3 is 19 residues long. V shed 5 bases, J shed 5 bases, and the junction held 17 bases outside the gene matches. Written as DNA, the CDR3 is TGTGCCAGTAGTGCTAGGACCTCGGGGGACAGGGGCAAAACCGGGGAGCTGTTTTTT. This translates into CASSARTSGDRGKTGELFF. Supplemented by reference TRBV19 and TRBJ2-2, the full variable domain reads DGGITQSPKYLFRKEGQNVTLSCEQNLNHDAMYWYRQDPGQGLRLIYYSQIVNDFQKGDIAEGYSVSREKKESFPLTVTSAQKNPTAFYLCASSARTSGDRGKTGELFFGEGSRLTVL.

The chain links TRBV7-9 to TRBJ2-1; 13 bases match TRBD2. Per germline, CDR1 SEHNR and CDR2 FQNEAQ (reference sequence). The length of the CDR3 is 15 residues. V was clipped by 3 bases and J by 4 bases; unmatched bases: 0. CDR3 region: CASSLTSGGYNEQFF. CDR3 coding DNA: TGTGCCAGCAGCTTGACTAGCGGGGGGTACAATGAGCAGTTCTTC. The entire variable domain, with the rest obtained from reference TRBV7-9 and TRBJ2-1, is as follows: DTGVSQNPRHKITKRGQNVTFRCDPISEHNRLYWYRQTLGQGPEFLTYFQNEAQLEKSRLLSDRFSAERPKGSFSTLEIQRTEQGDSAMYLCASSLTSGGYNEQFFGPGTRLTVL.

About this clonotype: This may stem from a read error, because a much larger clone lies one nucleotide away. The chain carries TRBV19 and TRBJ2-5; TRBD2 might be the D (6 bases). Germline V gives CDR1 LNHDA, CDR2 SQIVND (reference sequence). The CDR3 is 14 residues long. The V and J ends lost 3 bases and 13 bases respectively, with 21 bases between them. The CDR3 DNA reads TGTGCCAGTAGTATTGGGATTAGCGGAGTCGAATGGTACTTC. Translating gives CASSIGISGVEWYF.